These 17 T cell receptor beta chains share one sample of origin, sequenced in a study of T cells in Graves' hyperthyroidism and ophthalmopathy. Amplification targeted TCR beta CDR3 regions from RNA transcripts. The primer set for the first-round RT-PCR of the TCR CDR3 was HTBI. In TCRdb, the multiplex PCR reads were re-called with MiXCR into one record per CDR3 protein. The sample lists a few hundred thousand distinct CDR3 sequences; around 21% were seen once. The sequencing sample was made of blood. These receptors came from a man younger than 35 with Graves' hyperthyroidism.

This clonotype was seen repeatedly, ten times or more. This chain joins TRBV20-1 and TRBJ1-5; the D gene is possibly TRBD1 (5 bases). The germline gives CDR1 DFQATT, CDR2 SNEGSKA (reference sequence). The CDR3 consists of 13 residues. V lost 4 bases to trimming and J lost 3 bases, with 10 bases between them. CDR3 sequence reads: CSATTGINQPQHF. CDR3 sequence (DNA): TGCAGTGCTACAACAGGTATCAATCAGCCCCAGCATTTT.

This clonotype was counted many times. The chain couples TRBV6-5 to TRBJ2-7; TRBD1 matches at 11 bases. This CDR3 region has 17 residues. Germline loops: CDR1 MNHEY, CDR2 SVGAGI. The trim removed 2 bases at V and 3 bases at J, leaving 9 bases unmatched. The CDR3 protein is CASSYPDPGTGGYEQYF. Here the CDR3 DNA reads TGTGCCAGCAGTTACCCTGACCCCGGGACAGGGGGCTACGAGCAGTACTTC.

This clonotype was seen a few times. The chain joins TRBV19 to TRBJ2-5; D gene ambiguous. Looked up from germline, CDR1 is LNHDA and CDR2 is SQIVND (reference sequence). Trimming took 1 base from V and 5 from J, leaving 14 bases between them. The CDR3 runs 15 residues. CDR3: CASSIGGSLMETQYF. DNA of the CDR3: TGTGCCAGTAGTATAGGCGGTTCGCTGATGGAGACCCAGTACTTC.

The V and J genes are TRBV30 and TRBJ2-5, with TRBD1 matching 7 bases. Trimming at V came to 2 bases and at J to 1 base, leaving 7 bases not matched to a gene. Germline loops: CDR1 GTSNPN, CDR2 SVGIG (reference sequence). CDR3 length equals 15 residues. CDR3 amino acids: CAWSPEQGLQETQYF. CDR3 DNA sequence: TGTGCCTGGAGTCCTGAACAGGGGCTCCAAGAGACCCAGTACTTC. The variable domain in full, with the rest retrieved from reference TRBV30 and TRBJ2-5, is SQTIHQWPATLVQPVGSPLSLECTVEGTSNPNLYWYRQAAGRGLQLLFYSVGIGQISSEVPQNLSASRPQDRQFILSSKKLLLSDSGFYLCAWSPEQGLQETQYFGPGTRLLVL.

This sequence joins TRBV6-5 and TRBJ2-7; D is possibly TRBD1 or TRBD2 (5 bases each). Trimming removed 3 bases from V and 7 bases from J, with 13 bases in between. Germline V gene sequence: CDR1 MNHEY, CDR2 SVGAGI. The CDR3 sequence is 13 residues long. CDR3 nucleotide sequence: TGTGCCAGCAGTTATATGATGGGGGAAGAGCAGTACTTC. Residues: CASSYMMGEEQYF.

This rearrangement joins TRBV9 to TRBJ1-6, with a tentative D call TRBD1 (6 bases). This CDR3 comprises 14 residues. V was trimmed by 1 base and J by 6 bases, leaving 8 bases between them. The germline CDR1 and CDR2 sequences are SGDLS and YYNGEE. The CDR3 coding sequence is TGTGCCAGCAGCGTAACGGACAGTAATTCACCCCTCCACTTT. Encoded protein: CASSVTDSNSPLHF.

The chain's CDR3 is CASSRTGTGSNQPQHF. The CDR3 coding sequence is TGTGCCAGCAGCCGGACAGGGACCGGTAGCAATCAGCCCCAGCATTTT. This rearrangement joins TRBV6-2 or TRBV6-3 to TRBJ1-5; 8 bases fit TRBD1. The CDR3 contains 16 residues. Germline V lookup: CDR1 MNHEY, CDR2 SVGEGT. V shed 6 bases and J 0 bases; nucleotides not matched to a gene: 7.

This clonotype was seen at least ten times. This chain connects TRBV27 to TRBJ2-7, with D tentatively TRBD1 (7 bases). The CDR3 contains 11 residues. V lost 8 bases to trimming and J lost 4 bases, with 9 bases between them. From germline, CDR1 is MNHEY and CDR2 SMNVEV (reference sequence). The CDR3 bases are TGTGCCAGCTCAGGGGGGTACGAGCAGTACTTC. Encoded protein: CASSGGYEQYF.

Regarding this clonotype: A read error may explain this, as a much larger clone is one base away. This chain links TRBV6-5 with TRBJ2-5; 7 nucleotides line up with TRBD1. V dropped 11 bases and J dropped 4; count of bases not matched to a gene: 4. Germline V gene data show CDR1 as MNHEY and CDR2 as SVGAGI. The CDR3 sequence is 11 residues long. The CDR3 protein is CASNRGETQYF. In nucleotides, the CDR3 is TGTGCCTCCAACAGGGGAGAGACCCAGTACTTC.

This clonotype has more than one count but fewer than ten. The chain recombines TRBV5-6 with TRBJ2-4; D might be TRBD1 (6 bases). Trimming pared 6 bases from V and 6 bases from J, leaving 13 bases between. CDR1 and CDR2 (germline): SGHDT, YYEEEE. This CDR3 has 13 residues. Written as DNA, the CDR3 is TGTGCCAGCACCCGGTTGGACAGAAACATTCAGTACTTC. This translates into CASTRLDRNIQYF. The whole variable domain, filled in from reference TRBV5-6 and TRBJ2-4, reads DAGVTQSPTHLIKTRGQQVTLRCSPKSGHDTVSWYQQALGQGPQFIFQYYEEEERQRGNFPDRFSGHQFPNYSSELNVNALLLGDSALYLCASTRLDRNIQYFGAGTRLSVL.

This clonotype showed up just a few times. V and J are TRBV3-1 and TRBJ2-7; 7 bases match TRBD1. The germline V gene has CDR1 LGHDT and CDR2 YNNKEL (reference sequence). The trim removed 2 bases at V and 4 bases at J, leaving 8 bases unmatched. The CDR3 contains 15 residues. For the CDR3, the DNA is TGTGCCAGCAGCCAACTTCAGGGGGAGTGGTACGAGCAGTACTTC. Protein product: CASSQLQGEWYEQYF.

This chain links TRBV27 with TRBJ1-5; tentative D call: TRBD1 (5 bases). Trimming took off 4 bases at V and 4 bases at J, with 11 bases between the two ends. Germline CDR1 MNHEY, CDR2 SMNVEV (reference sequence). This CDR3 is built from 14 residues. CDR3 sequence (DNA): TGTGCCAGCAGTTCAGGGAGGTGGAATCAGCCCCAGCATTTT. This codes for CASSSGRWNQPQHF.

A remark on this clonotype: An end of the junction differs from the germline gene, which may be a read error. This rearrangement joins TRBV15 to TRBJ2-5; TRBD1 might be the D (5 bases). Germline CDR1 is LNHNV and CDR2 is YYDKDF (reference sequence). This CDR3 spans 14 amino acids. The CDR3: CVTSRIFGAGTQYF. Here the CDR3 DNA reads TGTGTCACCAGTAGAATATTTGGGGCTGGTACCCAGTACTTC.

V usage is TRBV24-1 and J usage is TRBJ1-2; D may be TRBD1 (6 bases). CDR1 is KGHDR and CDR2 is SFDVKD in the germline V gene. This CDR3 is built from 15 residues. V dropped 4 bases and J dropped 3 bases, with 14 bases sitting between them. The CDR3 DNA sequence: TGTGCCACCAGTGACGGGACATTTACCGACTATGGCTACACCTTC. It is translated as CATSDGTFTDYGYTF.

This clonotype was recorded many times. Just one base apart from a much larger clone, this may be a read error. This rearrangement joins TRBV12-3 or TRBV12-4 to TRBJ1-2; 8 bases are shared with TRBD1. This CDR3 comprises 14 residues. Trimming cost V 4 bases and J 4 bases; bases outside gene matches: 5. CDR3 DNA: TGTGCCAGCAGTTCTCCGGGACAGGTCTATGGCTACACCTTC. Translating it yields CASSSPGQVYGYTF.

This clonotype was counted many times. The V gene is TRBV20-1, the J gene TRBJ2-7; possibly TRBD1 or TRBD2 for D (5 bases each). In germline, CDR1 is DFQATT, CDR2 SNEGSKA (reference sequence). The CDR3 has 13 amino acids. V lost 4 bases and J 2 bases, leaving 12 bases between the germline ends. CDR3 region: CSAMGTSTYEQYF. In nucleotides, the CDR3 is TGCAGTGCTATGGGGACCTCAACCTACGAGCAGTACTTC.

This clonotype was detected ten times or more. V is TRBV12-3 or TRBV12-4 and J is TRBJ2-7; tentatively, D is TRBD1 or TRBD2 (6 bases each). V dropped 3 bases and J dropped 5 bases, with 11 bases sitting between them. The CDR3 is 13 amino acids. CDR3 sequence reads: CASSFGGADEQYF. CDR3 in DNA: TGTGCCAGCAGTTTCGGGGGCGCCGACGAGCAGTACTTC.